What follows are 10 T cell receptor beta chains derived from one specimen sequenced in a study of shared clonotypes between healthy human individuals. Sequencing used immunoSEQ multiplex PCR; TCRdb keeps in-frame clones, though not all of them. The table lists about 470,000 clones, about 76% of them singletons, with about 13% in the top ten. The sample was PBMCs. The receptors derive from a woman aged 40 to 55 in good health. Some clones in this sample may be carry-over from other donors' samples.

This chain joins TRBV28 and TRBJ2-3, with 10 bases aligning to TRBD2. This CDR3 has 17 residues. With V trimmed by 6 bases and J by 5 bases, 14 bases remained unmatched. Germline loops: CDR1 MDHEN, CDR2 SYDVKM. CDR3: CASSHSGVAGGLDTQYF. CDR3 DNA: TGTGCCAGCAGCCATTCTGGGGTAGCGGGAGGTTTAGATACGCAGTATTTT.

This clone was seen once. The rearrangement links TRBV29-1 to TRBJ2-1; TRBD2 matches at 8 bases. Germline CDR1 and CDR2: SQVTM and ANQGSEA. The CDR3 runs to 13 residues. V trimming: 7 bases; J trimming: 5 bases; junction bases outside the gene matches: 7. This CDR3 is CSARTSRNNEQFF. The CDR3, as DNA: TGCAGCGCCCGGACTAGCCGAAACAATGAGCAGTTCTTC.

The chain employs TRBV4-1 and TRBJ2-7; D might be TRBD1 (5 bases). CDR3 size: 15 residues. The V end lost 3 bases, the J end lost 0 bases, and 12 bases lay between the germline ends. The germline gives CDR1 MGHRA, CDR2 YSYEKL. The CDR3 reads CASSHRQSNSYEQYF. The CDR3 DNA is TGCGCCAGCAGCCATAGACAGAGCAACTCCTACGAGCAGTACTTC.

The J gene is TRBJ1-2, the V gene TRBV5-4; D ambiguous. This CDR3 is 16 amino acids long. Trimming stripped 4 bases from V and 5 bases from J, with 21 bases between. Looked up from germline, CDR1 is SGHNT and CDR2 is YYREEE (reference sequence). CDR3 residues: CASSRTLMENRYGYTF. The CDR3 DNA is TGTGCCAGCAGCCGGACCCTCATGGAGAACCGATATGGCTACACCTTC.

This sequence joins TRBV9 and TRBJ1-3; D is unresolved. Germline CDR1 is SGDLS and CDR2 is YYNGEE. The CDR3 consists of 19 residues. V shed 0 bases and J shed 0 bases, with 19 bases lying between them. This chain's CDR3 is CASSVEAGRQPISGNTIYF. The CDR3 DNA sequence: TGTGCCAGCAGCGTAGAGGCAGGAAGGCAGCCGATCTCTGGAAACACCATATATTTT. Full variable domain (rest looked up from reference TRBV9 and TRBJ1-3): DSGVTQTPKHLITATGQRVTLRCSPRSGDLSVYWYQQSLDQGLQFLIQYYNGEERAKGNILERFSAQQFPDLHSELNLSSLELGDSALYFCASSVEAGRQPISGNTIYFGEGSWLTVV.

The CDR3 DNA sequence: TGTGCCAGCAGCGGGCGACTAGCGGGAGGTGTGGACGAGCAGTACTTC. It encodes CASSGRLAGGVDEQYF. The chain couples TRBV9 to TRBJ2-7, with 13 bases aligning to TRBD2. The V segment lost 3 bases and the J segment 5 bases; nucleotides outside the gene matches: 8. This CDR3 has 16 residues. Germline V gene sequence: CDR1 SGDLS, CDR2 YYNGEE.

This sequence joins TRBV19 and TRBJ1-2, with D hard to call. V dropped 5 bases and J dropped 5 bases, with 15 bases sitting between them. Germline V gene lookup returns CDR1 LNHDA and CDR2 SQIVND (reference sequence). This CDR3 contains 14 residues. The CDR3 region is CASSSPPESYGYTF. In nucleotides, the CDR3 is TGTGCCAGTAGTTCCCCCCCGGAGTCTTATGGCTACACCTTC. The full variable domain, its missing parts supplied by reference TRBV19 and TRBJ1-2, is DGGITQSPKYLFRKEGQNVTLSCEQNLNHDAMYWYRQDPGQGLRLIYYSQIVNDFQKGDIAEGYSVSREKKESFPLTVTSAQKNPTAFYLCASSSPPESYGYTFGSGTRLTVV.

This clone was seen only a few times. The chain has TRBV11-3 and TRBJ2-1; D is ambiguous. CDR1 and CDR2 from the germline V gene are SGHNT and YENEEA. V was trimmed by 1 base and J by 10 bases, leaving 11 bases between them. The length of the CDR3 is 13 residues. CDR3 nucleotides: TGTGCCAGCAGCTTAGTAGGAGTTCAGGAGCAGTTCTTC. This encodes CASSLVGVQEQFF.

This clone appeared once. A read error may be the cause here, since a much bigger clone is one base away. V and J are TRBV5-1 and TRBJ1-2; 7 bases agree with TRBD1. The CDR3 spans 14 residues. The germline gives CDR1 SGHRS, CDR2 YFSETQ. CDR3 region: CASSLGQGIYGYAF. The CDR3 DNA reads as TGCGCCAGCAGCTTGGGACAGGGCATCTATGGCTACGCCTTC. The whole variable domain, filled in from reference TRBV5-1 and TRBJ1-2, reads KAGVTQTPRYLIKTRGQQVTLSCSPISGHRSVSWYQQTPGQGLQFLFEYFSETQRNKGNFPGRFSGRQFSNSRSEMNVSTLELGDSALYLCASSLGQGIYGYAFGSGTRLTVV.

The chain has TRBV9 and TRBJ2-1, with TRBD1 matching 8 bases. The CDR3 sequence is 17 residues long. After removal of 3 bases from V and 3 bases from J, the junction contained 11 bases not matched to a gene. Germline lookup yields CDR1 SGDLS and CDR2 YYNGEE. CDR3 residues: CASSAPWTGTLYNEQFF. CDR3 bases: TGTGCCAGCAGCGCACCCTGGACAGGGACTCTCTACAATGAGCAGTTCTTC.